One sample yielded the 29 T cell receptor beta chains listed below, sequenced in a study of shared clonotypes between healthy human individuals. Sequencing was performed with immunoSEQ multiplex PCR; in TCRdb, only in-frame clones are kept and a portion is missing. The table records about 2.2 million clones, 85% to 95% of them present only once. Positive CCR7 selection of CD45RO-negative cells yielded the naive CD8 cells, and terminally differentiated effector memory CD45RA+ cells were excluded. The sequenced material came from naive CD8+ T cells from PBMCs. These receptors came from a man younger than 30 in good health. Some clones in this sample may be carry-over from other donors' samples.

This chain joins TRBV29-1 and TRBJ2-1; 7 positions match TRBD2. V was pared by 6 bases and J by 9 bases, with 11 bases of the junction left unmatched. CDR1 is SQVTM and CDR2 is ANQGSEA in the germline V gene. The CDR3 consists of 13 residues. The DNA of the CDR3 is TGCAGCGTACCTTCTTGGGACTACCCTGAGCAGTTCTTC. This codes for CSVPSWDYPEQFF.

The chain combines TRBV28 with TRBJ2-7; 8 bases agree with TRBD2. The CDR3 is 18 residues long. The J segment lost 0 bases and the V segment lost 5 bases, leaving 15 bases of the junction unmatched. Germline V gene sequence: CDR1 MDHEN, CDR2 SYDVKM. CDR3 bases: TGTGCCAGCAGTGCACATGGGGTCAGGGGACTAGACTCCTACGAGCAGTACTTC. Its translation is CASSAHGVRGLDSYEQYF.

The chain is built from TRBV19 and TRBJ2-4; D is unclear. The germline V and J ends were trimmed by 3 bases and 7 bases, with 13 bases remaining between them. Germline lookup yields CDR1 LNHDA and CDR2 SQIVND (reference sequence). The CDR3 consists of 14 residues. DNA for the CDR3: TGTGCCAGTAGTATTTCGGCCCTACTTAACATTCAGTACTTC. Translated, it gives CASSISALLNIQYF.

The rearrangement links TRBV18 to TRBJ2-3; 7 bases map to TRBD2. From germline, CDR1 is KGHSH and CDR2 LQKENI. The CDR3 sequence is 22 residues long. V lost 2 bases to trimming and J lost 0 bases; unmatched junction nucleotides: 23. In DNA, the CDR3 is TGTGCCAGCTCACCATGGTCAGAGATTAAAGCGGGACGGGGCATAAGCACAGATACGCAGTATTTT. The encoded protein is CASSPWSEIKAGRGISTDTQYF.

J is TRBJ2-7 and V is TRBV27; D is possibly TRBD2 (5 bases). V dropped 2 bases and J dropped 4 bases, with 15 bases sitting between them. The CDR3 sequence is 15 residues long. CDR1 and CDR2 (germline): MNHEY, SMNVEV (reference sequence). The CDR3 DNA is TGTGCCAGCAGTTTAAGGGCTCGAGGGAGTTACGAGCAGTACTTC. Amino acids: CASSLRARGSYEQYF.

The chain carries TRBV4-1 and TRBJ2-7; D is ambiguous. Germline-derived CDR1 and CDR2 are MGHRA and YSYEKL. Trimming shortened V by 1 base and J by 3 bases, and 7 bases separated the two germline ends. This CDR3 contains 13 residues. The CDR3 sequence is CASSQVSNYEQYF. CDR3 bases: TGCGCCAGCAGCCAAGTCTCGAACTACGAGCAGTACTTC.

The chain uses TRBV4-1 and TRBJ1-4; 7 bases line up with TRBD1. Per germline, CDR1 MGHRA and CDR2 YSYEKL. The CDR3 is 16 residues long. Trimming removed 1 base from V and 8 bases from J; junction bases left unmatched: 10. CDR3 sequence reads: CASSQVLFQGGEKLFF. The CDR3 coding sequence is TGCGCCAGCAGCCAAGTACTGTTCCAGGGGGGAGAAAAACTGTTTTTT.

This chain uses TRBV10-2 with TRBJ2-7, with a tentative D call TRBD2 (5 bases). This CDR3 is 11 amino acids long. V lost 7 bases and J lost 6, with 10 bases in between. Germline V gene lookup returns CDR1 WSHSY and CDR2 SAAADI. The CDR3 is CASIAEGEQYF. The CDR3 bases are TGCGCCAGCATCGCCGAGGGCGAGCAGTACTTC.

The V call is TRBV19, the J call TRBJ2-5; D gene ambiguous. V lost 3 bases and J lost 1, with 9 bases in between. The CDR3 runs 14 residues. Germline CDR1 is LNHDA and CDR2 is SQIVND (reference sequence). As DNA, the CDR3 is TGTGCCAGTAGTATGATTCTGGGCCAAGAGACCCAGTACTTC. Amino acid sequence: CASSMILGQETQYF.

For this clone: This specimen includes other DNA sequences encoding the same CDR3. This rearrangement joins TRBV7-9 to TRBJ1-2, with D possibly being TRBD1 (5 bases). V lost 4 bases, J lost 2 bases, and 11 bases lay in between. The germline gives CDR1 SEHNR, CDR2 FQNEAQ (reference sequence). This CDR3 is 14 amino acids long. CDR3 sequence (DNA): TGTGCCAGCAGCTCAGGGCAGAGAAACTATGGCTACACCTTC. It translates to CASSSGQRNYGYTF.

The rearrangement uses TRBV11-2 and TRBJ2-7, with 8 bases matching TRBD1. Looked up from germline, CDR1 is SGHAT and CDR2 is FQNNGV. V shed 2 bases and J 5 bases; nucleotides not matched to a gene: 8. CDR3 length: 15 amino acids. The CDR3 loop is CASSLFDRGGNEQYF. For the CDR3, the DNA is TGTGCCAGCAGCTTATTTGACAGGGGTGGGAACGAGCAGTACTTC. The whole variable domain, remainder taken from reference TRBV11-2 and TRBJ2-7, is EAGVAQSPRYKIIEKRQSVAFWCNPISGHATLYWYQQILGQGPKLLIQFQNNGVVDDSQLPKDRFSAERLKGVDSTLKIQPAKLEDSAVYLCASSLFDRGGNEQYFGPGTRLTVT.

This clone was seen a handful of times. The gene calls are TRBV7-9 and TRBJ1-5, with D unresolved. In germline, CDR1 is SEHNR, CDR2 FQNEAQ (reference sequence). V was pared by 5 bases and J by 4 bases, with 24 bases between. The CDR3 spans 18 residues. The CDR3 here is CASSPDRFQDGDNQPQHF. CDR3 bases: TGTGCCAGCAGCCCAGACCGTTTTCAGGACGGCGATAATCAGCCCCAGCATTTT.

The V call is TRBV10-3, the J call TRBJ2-1; D is uncertain. CDR3 size: 11 residues. Between the trimmed V and J ends, which lost 4 bases and 6 bases, there was a span of 4 bases. CDR1 ENHRY and CDR2 SYGVKD come from the germline V gene. CDR3 coding DNA: TGTGCCATCAGTGGTAGCAATGAGCAGTTCTTC. Protein product: CAISGSNEQFF.

The chain carries TRBV2 and TRBJ2-7; D is ambiguous. Germline V lookup: CDR1 SNHLY, CDR2 FYNNEI. The V and J ends lost 4 bases and 3 bases respectively, with 10 bases between them. This CDR3 is built from 13 residues. In DNA form, the CDR3 reads TGTGCCAGCAGTGGGGCGTCATTCTACGAGCAGTACTTC. Its translation: CASSGASFYEQYF.

As regards this clone: Other DNA sequences within the sample encode an identical CDR3. The chain is built from TRBV29-1 and TRBJ1-2, with D unclear. The CDR3 is 12 residues long. Germline values: CDR1 SQVTM, CDR2 ANQGSEA. V lost 4 bases to trimming and J lost 3 bases, with 9 bases between them. The CDR3 loop reads CSVVGSDYGYTF. The CDR3 nucleotides are TGCAGCGTTGTAGGGTCCGACTATGGCTACACCTTC. Using reference TRBV29-1 and TRBJ1-2 for the parts outside the CDR3, the full variable domain is SAVISQKPSRDICQRGTSLTIQCQVDSQVTMMFWYRQQPGQSLTLIATANQGSEATYESGFVIDKFPISRPNLTFSTLTVSNMSPEDSSIYLCSVVGSDYGYTFGSGTRLTVV.

The CDR3 loop reads CASSKGQGGHGEQYF. In nucleotides, the CDR3 is TGTGCCAGCAGCAAAGGGCAGGGCGGTCATGGCGAGCAGTACTTC. The rearrangement links TRBV21-1 to TRBJ2-7; the table calls TRBD1, which could not be checked here. TRBV21-1 is a pseudogene locus. The CDR3 is 15 amino acids.

Points on this clone: Other DNA sequences of this sample code for an identical CDR3. The chain employs TRBV27 and TRBJ1-1; D is ambiguous. CDR1 and CDR2 from the germline V gene are MNHEY and SMNVEV (reference sequence). The CDR3 covers 13 residues. V dropped 0 bases and J dropped 4 bases, with 6 bases sitting between them. CDR3 nucleotides: TGTGCCAGCAGTTTATCTCTGGGCACTGAAGCTTTCTTT. Residues: CASSLSLGTEAFF.

The rearrangement links TRBV11-3 to TRBJ2-7; TRBD1 aligns across 7 bases. The V gene's germline CDR1 is SGHNT and CDR2 YENEEA. The CDR3 consists of 14 residues. Germline trimming cut 4 bases from V and 5 bases from J; bases unmatched to any gene: 8. CDR3 nucleotide sequence: TGTGCCAGCAGCTCCGACAGGGTTTCCCACGAGCAGTACTTC. Translating it yields CASSSDRVSHEQYF.

The chain is built from TRBV19 and TRBJ1-5; 8 bases are a match to TRBD1. Looked up from germline, CDR1 is LNHDA and CDR2 is SQIVND (reference sequence). V lost 3 bases and J lost 6; bases outside the gene matches: 4. The length of the CDR3 is 14 residues. The CDR3 DNA reads as TGTGCCAGTAGTATCCGGGACAGGTTTCAGCCCCAGCATTTT. It is translated as CASSIRDRFQPQHF.

The chain recombines TRBV28 with TRBJ2-5, with 11 bases that match TRBD2. Unmatched junction bases numbered 7, after V lost 4 bases and J lost 0 bases. Germline-derived CDR1 and CDR2 are MDHEN and SYDVKM. CDR3 length: 17 amino acids. Here the CDR3 DNA reads TGTGCCAGCAGTTCGACGCAGGGACTAGCGGACCAAGAGACCCAGTACTTC. It codes for CASSSTQGLADQETQYF.

This clone was detected only once. The chain employs TRBV6-1 and TRBJ2-5; a possible D gene is TRBD1 (6 bases). The CDR3 has 12 amino acids. CDR1 MNHNS and CDR2 SASEGT come from the germline V gene. The ends were cut back, 4 bases at V and 4 bases at J, with 7 bases in the middle. The CDR3: CASSAGVETQYF. CDR3 DNA sequence: TGTGCCAGCAGTGCAGGGGTAGAGACCCAGTACTTC.

The chain links TRBV5-6 to TRBJ1-1; 8 nucleotides align to TRBD1. V lost 1 base to trimming and J lost 9 bases; unmatched junction nucleotides: 8. This CDR3 has 14 amino acids. CDR1 SGHDT and CDR2 YYEEEE come from the germline V gene. Written as DNA, the CDR3 is TGTGCCAGCAGCTTGTGGACAGGGCGGATTAAAGCTTTCTTT. This codes for CASSLWTGRIKAFF.

This clone was recorded only once. The chain links TRBV2 to TRBJ2-1, with a tentative D call TRBD2 (8 bases). Germline V gives CDR1 SNHLY, CDR2 FYNNEI. V was shortened by 3 bases and J by 3 bases, with 18 bases between the two germline ends. The CDR3 is 17 amino acids. The CDR3 bases are TGTGCCAGCAGTGATCCGTCGGGAGGGGGCGTCTACAATGAGCAGTTCTTC. It encodes CASSDPSGGGVYNEQFF.

The rearrangement uses TRBV9 and TRBJ2-1; 12 nucleotides line up with TRBD2. CDR1 is SGDLS and CDR2 is YYNGEE in the germline V gene. This CDR3 is 17 amino acids long. Germline trimming cut 3 bases from V and 7 bases from J; bases unmatched to any gene: 11. CDR3: CASSEAILAGGSNEQFF. The CDR3 DNA reads as TGTGCCAGCAGCGAGGCGATTCTAGCGGGAGGGTCTAATGAGCAGTTCTTC.

V gene TRBV25-1 combines with J gene TRBJ2-1, with 9 bases aligning to TRBD2. The CDR3 has 13 amino acids. CDR1 is MGHDK and CDR2 is SYGVNS in the germline V gene. Trimming at V came to 8 bases and at J to 5 bases, leaving 4 bases not matched to a gene. CDR3 bases: TGTGCCAGCGGTTTAGCGGGAGACAATGAGCAGTTCTTC. This translates into CASGLAGDNEQFF.

The chain links TRBV15 to TRBJ2-5, with D perhaps being TRBD1 or TRBD2 (5 bases each). The germline V and J ends were trimmed by 7 bases and 5 bases, with 17 bases remaining between them. This CDR3 has 14 amino acids. The germline V gene encodes CDR1 LNHNV and CDR2 YYDKDF (reference sequence). CDR3 nucleotide sequence: TGTGCCACCAATCTATCAGGGACGATGGAGACCCAGTACTTC. This gives the protein CATNLSGTMETQYF.

The genes are TRBV6-1 and TRBJ2-2, with a weak D call TRBD1 (6 bases). V was pared by 6 bases and J by 3 bases, with 14 bases between. This CDR3 has 15 amino acids. Germline CDR1 MNHNS, CDR2 SASEGT. The CDR3 sequence is CASRGRTGYTGELFF. The CDR3 DNA sequence: TGTGCCAGCAGGGGACGAACAGGGTACACCGGGGAGCTGTTTTTT.

V and J are TRBV10-1 and TRBJ2-1; TRBD1 matches 8 bases. Germline V gene sequence: CDR1 WNHNN, CDR2 SYGVQD (reference sequence). V was clipped by 3 bases and J by 6 bases; unmatched bases: 4. The CDR3 is 14 residues long. CDR3 DNA sequence: TGCGCCAGCAGTGATCGGACAGGGAGCAATGAGCAGTTCTTC. Encoded protein: CASSDRTGSNEQFF.

Points on this clone: Other DNA sequences in this specimen translate into the identical CDR3. J is TRBJ2-1 and V is TRBV9; D tentatively fits TRBD1 or TRBD2 (6 bases each). This CDR3 has 14 residues. CDR1 SGDLS and CDR2 YYNGEE come from the germline V gene. The V and J ends lost 0 bases and 4 bases respectively, with 8 bases between them. The CDR3 DNA reads TGTGCCAGCAGCGTAGGGAGGGGGTACAATGAGCAGTTCTTC. It is translated as CASSVGRGYNEQFF.